This T cell receptor beta chain was sequenced in a study of CD8+CD57+ T cells in acquired aplastic anemia. Study information: Sorted CD4+ and CD8+ cells yielded DNA averaging around 3 ug.

Patients sequenced had flow cytometry evidence of CD8+CD57+ cell expansion. When blood sampling took place, the patients had received no therapy. Study-level results: Sharing between patients and controls was observed for around 30 CD8+ CDR3 sequences. Researchers reported that CD8+ Simpson's diversity was not significantly different in patients versus controls.

As regards this clonotype: Its antigen is not identified.

The germline CDR1 and CDR2 sequences are SGDLS and YYNGEE. The CDR3 extends over 13 amino acids. V gave up 6 bases and J gave up 1 base; unmatched junction bases: 2. CDR3 and TCR beta VDJ profiling relied on a genomic DNA template. TCRdb re-analysed the reads in MiXCR, keeping a single row per CDR3 protein. The table shows under 200,000 distinct CDR3 sequences, with about half occurring only once. This chain joins TRBV9 and TRBJ2-7, with 9 bases fitting TRBD1. The specimen was sorted CD4+, CD8+, or CD8+CD57+ T cells (not recorded which) from PBMCs. The TCR originated in a human donor with aplastic anemia. CDR3 region: CASKGQGSYEQYF. The CDR3 coding sequence is TGTGCCAGCAAGGGACAGGGTTCCTACGAGCAGTACTTC.